What follows describes a single T cell receptor (beta chain). Its target is not known. TCRdb keeps only in-frame clones here, not all; method: immunoSEQ multiplex PCR. This sample has under 15,000 clones, with over 90% found just once. Each depressed patient was pairwise matched to a non-depressed control for sex, age, current smoking status and body mass index. Major depressive disorder by DSM-IV, Hamilton depression score of at least 18. Patients had taken no psychiatric medication, including antidepressants, for at least 8 weeks before enrollment. CDR3 length equals 14 residues. CDR1 is SGHRS and CDR2 is YFSETQ in the germline V gene. Trimming left V 0 bases short and J 2 bases short, with 8 bases between. These data come from a study of untreated major depressive disorder. Study conclusions and caveats: Depressed patients' CD4+ T cells carried increased TRBV05-01 (Vbeta 5.1) usage versus control CD4+ T cells. Private clones made up every subject's top five TRBV05-01 clones.

The receptor comes from a man aged 30 to 45 with major depressive disorder. V usage is TRBV5-1 and J usage is TRBJ1-2; D is undetermined. Sequences were obtained from CD4+ T cells from PBMCs. The CDR3: CASSLDVRNYGYTF. The CDR3 DNA follows: TGCGCCAGCAGCTTGGATGTCAGGAACTATGGCTACACCTTC.